Listed here are 8 T cell receptor beta chains from one sample, sequenced in a study of blood T cell repertoires in COVID-19. Clones were read by immunoSEQ multiplex PCR, and TCRdb kept only the in-frame ones, dropping some. The repertoire includes 290,000 or so clones, about four fifths of them detected once, and roughly 5.3% sits in the top ten. The sequencing sample was made of PBMCs or T cells enriched from blood (not recorded which). The source of these receptors is a man in his forties who had been exposed to COVID-19.

The J gene is TRBJ1-6, the V gene TRBV18, with 7 bases aligning to TRBD1. V shed 5 bases and J 7 bases; nucleotides not matched to a gene: 8. Germline V gives CDR1 KGHSH, CDR2 LQKENI. The CDR3 extends over 15 amino acids. CDR3 in DNA: TGTGCCAGCTCAGGTCGGGACAGCGGCAATTCACCCCTCCACTTT. Translating it yields CASSGRDSGNSPLHF.

This clone was detected only a few times. A read error may be the cause here, since a much bigger clone is one base away. This chain uses TRBV2 with TRBJ1-2, with 11 bases fitting TRBD1. This CDR3 has 13 amino acids. With V trimmed by 5 bases and J by 7 bases, 3 bases remained unmatched. CDR1 and CDR2 (germline): SNHLY, FYNNEI. In nucleotides, the CDR3 is TGTGCCAGCAGTCCCGGGACAGGGGGTGGCTACACCTTC. Translation gives CASSPGTGGGYTF.

CDR3 in amino acids: CASSSANSGANVLTF. The CDR3 nucleotides read TGCGCCAGCAGCTCCGCGAACTCTGGGGCCAACGTCCTGACTTTC. V usage is TRBV5-1 and J usage is TRBJ2-6; D is undetermined. Germline assignment: CDR1 SGHRS and CDR2 YFSETQ. V lost 3 bases to trimming and J lost 0 bases, with 7 bases between them. The CDR3 length is 15 residues.

The chain employs TRBV6-2 or TRBV6-3 and TRBJ1-1; D uncertain. V dropped 2 bases and J dropped 1 base, with 8 bases sitting between them. Germline V lookup: CDR1 MNHEY, CDR2 SVGEGT. The CDR3 length is 14 residues. The CDR3 is CASSYQRGNTEAFF. The CDR3 DNA reads TGTGCCAGCAGTTACCAACGGGGGAACACTGAAGCTTTCTTT.

The chain carries TRBV18 and TRBJ1-5; D call uncertain. This CDR3 contains 14 residues. CDR1 is KGHSH, CDR2 LQKENI, per germline. V was shortened by 2 bases and J by 6 bases, with 11 bases between the two germline ends. CDR3 sequence (DNA): TGTGCCAGCTCACCATCGGGGTTCGGTCAGCCCCAGCATTTT. Its protein is CASSPSGFGQPQHF.

The genes are TRBV19 and TRBJ1-3, with 9 bases matching TRBD1. V gave up 7 bases and J gave up 8 bases; unmatched junction bases: 6. The CDR3 extends over 13 amino acids. Germline V gene sequence: CDR1 LNHDA, CDR2 SQIVND (reference sequence). The CDR3 DNA reads as TGTGCCAGTACTGGACAGGGGTTGGACACCATATATTTT. As protein: CASTGQGLDTIYF.

The chain has TRBV2 and TRBJ2-1, with 9 bases matching TRBD2. The CDR3 has 18 residues. From germline, CDR1 is SNHLY and CDR2 FYNNEI. The V gene end was trimmed by 6 bases and the J gene end by 0 bases; junction bases not matched to a gene: 12. The DNA of the CDR3 is TGTGCCAGCAGGAGTGCGGGAGGGCAGCCGGGCTCCTACAATGAGCAGTTCTTC. Its protein product is CASRSAGGQPGSYNEQFF.

The chain couples TRBV18 to TRBJ2-7, with 8 positions matching TRBD1. The CDR3 runs to 15 residues. CDR1 KGHSH and CDR2 LQKENI come from the germline V gene. The V and J ends lost 5 bases and 1 base, in that order; junction bases with no gene match: 7. The CDR3 loop is CASSGGQVLSYEQYF. Here the CDR3 DNA reads TGTGCCAGCTCAGGGGGACAGGTCCTTTCCTACGAGCAGTACTTC.